This note documents a single T cell receptor (beta chain) sequence. The antigen is unknown. TCRdb keeps only in-frame clones here, not all; method: immunoSEQ multiplex PCR. The sample holds more than 10,000 clones, 66% seen once. The sample originates from a study of tumor-infiltrating lymphocytes in localized non-small cell lung cancer. Overall study results and limits: Higher tumor T cell infiltration than in uninvolved lung was supported by TCRbeta sequencing. Different pieces of the same tissue went to different assays, confounding technical variation with intratumor heterogeneity.

Per the germline V gene, CDR1 is MGHRA and CDR2 is YSYEKL. The CDR3 is made up of 14 amino acids. V was pared by 0 bases and J by 10 bases, with 10 bases between. Sequencing was carried out using lung tumor tissue. The source is a human donor with non-small cell lung cancer. The V and J genes are TRBV4-1 and TRBJ1-6; D is possibly TRBD1 (5 bases). The chain's CDR3 is CASSQDRARSPLHF. Here the CDR3 DNA reads TGCGCCAGCAGCCAAGACAGGGCACGGTCACCCCTCCACTTT.